The entry that follows covers one TCR beta chain sequence. These data originate in a study of T cell responses to AZD1222 COVID-19 vaccine. V dropped 1 base and J dropped 13 bases, with 19 bases sitting between them. From germline, CDR1 is SEHNR and CDR2 FQNEAQ (reference sequence). The CDR3 spans 14 residues. Some clones are missing from TCRdb's copy, which holds only in-frame ones; the method was immunoSEQ multiplex PCR. The table has 150,000 to 200,000 clones, 92% seen once; the top ten hold 1% to 1.5%. V and J are TRBV7-9 and TRBJ2-5; a weak D match, TRBD2 (6 bases). The material was peripheral blood, obtained 28 days after the second AZD1222 dose. The sequence was obtained from an adult who received the AZD1222 COVID-19 vaccine. The DNA of the CDR3 is TGTGCCAGCAGCTTAGAGGGACTGGGCTTTAGGTGGTACTTC. Translating it yields CASSLEGLGFRWYF.